The T cell receptor beta chain under discussion was sequenced for a study of T cell responses to AZD1222 COVID-19 vaccine. Whole-study results and caveats: Baseline seropositivity characterized only six AZD1222 recipients.

Repertoires were generated with immunoSEQ multiplex PCR, while TCRdb's copy carries only in-frame clones and drops some. The data show about 140,000 clones, with 80% to 90% seen just once and around 3% held by the top ten. To note about this clone: The antigen remains undetermined.

This CDR3 is built from 16 residues. CDR1 LNHNV and CDR2 YYDKDF come from the germline V gene (reference sequence). Trimming cost V 1 base and J 0 bases; bases outside gene matches: 3. This chain uses TRBV15 with TRBJ1-3, with 7 nucleotides matching TRBD1. This clonotype originated in an adult in good health. The sequencing here drew on peripheral blood, taken on day 0 of AZD1222 vaccination. CDR3 in amino acids: CATSRAGGSSGNTIYF. The CDR3 DNA reads TGTGCCACCAGCAGAGCAGGGGGGAGCTCTGGAAACACCATATATTTT.